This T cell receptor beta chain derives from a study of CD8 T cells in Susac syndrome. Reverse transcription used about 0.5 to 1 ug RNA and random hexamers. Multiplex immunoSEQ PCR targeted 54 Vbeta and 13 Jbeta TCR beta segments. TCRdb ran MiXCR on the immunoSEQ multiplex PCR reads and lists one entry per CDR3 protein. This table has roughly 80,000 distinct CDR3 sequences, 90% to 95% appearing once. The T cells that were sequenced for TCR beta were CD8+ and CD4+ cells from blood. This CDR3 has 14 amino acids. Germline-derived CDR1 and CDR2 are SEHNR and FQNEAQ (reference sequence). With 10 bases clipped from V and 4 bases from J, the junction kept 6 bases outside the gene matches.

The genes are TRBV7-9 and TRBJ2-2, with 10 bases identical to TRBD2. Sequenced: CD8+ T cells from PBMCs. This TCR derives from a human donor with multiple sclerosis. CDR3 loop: CATLAGATTGELFF. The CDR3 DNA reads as TGTGCCACCCTAGCGGGGGCGACCACCGGGGAGCTGTTTTTT.